One and the same sample provided the 30 T cell receptor beta chains below, sequenced in a study of shared clonotypes between healthy human individuals. The repertoire was sequenced with immunoSEQ multiplex PCR; TCRdb's copy has only in-frame clones and lacks some. The table lists approximately 2.1 million clones, just over 90% of them singletons. Sequencing was carried out using naive CD4+ T cells from PBMCs. Subset described: CD45RA+ positively selected. All receptors come from a man aged 18 to 29 in good health. Some clones in this sample may be carry-over from other donors' samples.

J is TRBJ2-3 and V is TRBV6-5; the match to TRBD1 covers 9 bases. The CDR3 loop spans 16 amino acids. The V gene's germline CDR1 is MNHEY and CDR2 SVGAGI. V shed 2 bases and J 4 bases; nucleotides not matched to a gene: 7. DNA for the CDR3: TGTGCCAGCAGTTACGGAGGGACAGGGACATCAGATACGCAGTATTTT. It codes for CASSYGGTGTSDTQYF.

V usage is TRBV5-6 and J usage is TRBJ2-1; unclear D gene. The CDR3 runs to 16 residues. Germline loops: CDR1 SGHDT, CDR2 YYEEEE. Trimming shortened V by 2 bases and J by 4 bases, and 16 bases separated the two germline ends. CDR3 nucleotide sequence: TGTGCCAGCAGCTTCCGGGCGCTCATCCGTTACAATGAGCAGTTCTTC. Translated: CASSFRALIRYNEQFF.

DNA of the CDR3: TGTGCCAGCAGCACTGGGACTAGCGGGAGTTACGAGCAGTACTTC. Its translation is CASSTGTSGSYEQYF. This sequence joins TRBV9 and TRBJ2-7; 14 bases map to TRBD2. Germline-derived CDR1 and CDR2 are SGDLS and YYNGEE. The CDR3 length is 15 residues. J gave up 4 bases and V 4 bases, and 4 bases lay outside the gene matches.

This clone was seen a single time. This chain uses TRBV28 with TRBJ2-6; D is tentatively TRBD1 or TRBD2 (5 bases each). Germline CDR1 MDHEN, CDR2 SYDVKM. The CDR3 has 17 amino acids. Trimming pared 7 bases from V and 0 bases from J, leaving 16 bases between. CDR3: CASTPGLGTSGANVLTF. The CDR3 DNA reads as TGTGCCAGCACCCCCGGGTTAGGGACCTCTGGGGCCAACGTCCTGACTTTC.

The chain carries TRBV9 and TRBJ2-7, with a possible D match to TRBD1 (6 bases). V was cut by 1 base and J by 4 bases, with 15 bases left in between. Germline V CDR1 and CDR2: SGDLS, YYNGEE. CDR3 length equals 15 residues. The CDR3: CASSVYVGQLYEQYF. The CDR3 nucleotides read TGTGCCAGCAGCGTATATGTGGGACAACTATACGAGCAGTACTTC.

The rearrangement joins TRBV9 to TRBJ2-7, with TRBD1 as a possible D gene (5 bases). There are 15 residues in the CDR3. Trimming stripped 0 bases from V and 3 bases from J, with 13 bases between. Germline values: CDR1 SGDLS, CDR2 YYNGEE. CDR3 DNA sequence: TGTGCCAGCAGCGTAGCATTGGACACCTTCTACGAGCAGTACTTC. It translates to CASSVALDTFYEQYF.

The V and J genes are TRBV7-9 and TRBJ2-7; D is tentatively TRBD1 or TRBD2 (6 bases each). This CDR3 has 14 amino acids. Germline V gives CDR1 SEHNR, CDR2 FQNEAQ (reference sequence). V was pared by 2 bases and J by 2 bases, with 10 bases between. CDR3 coding DNA: TGTGCCAGCAGCTTAATCGGGGGCCCCTACGAGCAGTACTTC. It specifies CASSLIGGPYEQYF.

Worth noting for this clone: The same CDR3 is also encoded by other DNA sequences in this sample. V usage is TRBV2 and J usage is TRBJ2-7; D is ambiguous. CDR1 and CDR2 from the germline V gene are SNHLY and FYNNEI. CDR3 length equals 13 residues. V lost 1 base to trimming and J lost 2 bases, with 6 bases between them. This chain's CDR3 is CASSEGPAYEQYF. The CDR3 nucleotides read TGTGCCAGCAGTGAAGGGCCCGCCTACGAGCAGTACTTC.

The chain employs TRBV5-1 and TRBJ2-1; D not certain. Looked up from germline, CDR1 is SGHRS and CDR2 is YFSETQ. The CDR3 is made up of 14 amino acids. V was trimmed by 0 bases and J by 0 bases, leaving 4 bases between them. Here the CDR3 DNA reads TGCGCCAGCAGCTTGGAGTTCTCCTACAATGAGCAGTTCTTC. As protein: CASSLEFSYNEQFF.

V is TRBV28 and J is TRBJ2-5, with 11 bases aligning to TRBD2. The J segment lost 1 base and the V segment lost 5 bases, leaving 6 bases of the junction unmatched. CDR1 and CDR2 from the germline V gene are MDHEN and SYDVKM. The CDR3 spans 16 residues. The CDR3 nucleotides are TGTGCCAGCAGTACCCCCGGGACTAGCGGCCAAGAGACCCAGTACTTC. Translated: CASSTPGTSGQETQYF.

Details on this clone: This CDR3 is also generated by other DNA sequences in the sample. CDR3 sequence: CAISGTGSYEQYF. CDR3 DNA: TGTGCCATCAGTGGGACAGGCTCTTACGAGCAGTACTTC. This sequence joins TRBV10-3 and TRBJ2-7, with 7 bases that match TRBD1. This CDR3 contains 13 residues. Germline V gene data show CDR1 as ENHRY and CDR2 as SYGVKD. Trimming cost V 4 bases and J 4 bases; bases outside gene matches: 4.

Comments on this clone: The identical CDR3 is also encoded by other nucleotide sequences in the sample. CDR3 protein: CASSLRGNEQFF. CDR3 in DNA: TGTGCCAGCAGTCTCAGGGGTAATGAGCAGTTCTTC. V usage is TRBV6-6 and J usage is TRBJ2-1; tentative D call: TRBD1 (6 bases). V lost 5 bases and J lost 7, with 9 bases in between. This CDR3 is 12 amino acids long. Per the germline V gene, CDR1 is MNHNY and CDR2 is SVGAGI (reference sequence).

This CDR3 reads CASSSQSGQGYGYTF. The DNA for the CDR3 is TGTGCCAGCAGCTCACAATCGGGACAGGGCTATGGCTACACCTTC. J is TRBJ1-2 and V is TRBV7-2; 9 bases agree with TRBD1. Germline trimming cut 4 bases from V and 4 bases from J; bases unmatched to any gene: 7. Germline values: CDR1 SGHTA, CDR2 FQGNSA. The length of the CDR3 is 15 residues.

The chain is built from TRBV7-2 and TRBJ1-2; D gene uncertain. This CDR3 has 15 residues. V was pared by 3 bases and J by 2 bases, with 13 bases between. The germline V gene encodes CDR1 SGHTA and CDR2 FQGNSA. This chain's CDR3 is CASSLPQWKNYGYTF. CDR3 in DNA: TGTGCCAGCAGCTTGCCTCAATGGAAGAACTATGGCTACACCTTC.

This chain links TRBV27 with TRBJ2-1, with 11 nucleotides matching TRBD2. Germline loops: CDR1 MNHEY, CDR2 SMNVEV (reference sequence). The V gene end was trimmed by 4 bases and the J gene end by 8 bases; junction bases not matched to a gene: 4. CDR3 length equals 14 residues. The CDR3 DNA reads TGTGCCAGCAGTTCGACTAGCGGGGAGGATGAGCAGTTCTTC. Protein sequence: CASSSTSGEDEQFF.

V usage is TRBV6-1 and J usage is TRBJ1-1, with 11 bases aligning to TRBD1. V was clipped by 6 bases and J by 7 bases; unmatched bases: 4. Germline V gene sequence: CDR1 MNHNS, CDR2 SASEGT. This CDR3 is 13 amino acids long. The CDR3 reads CASRTGTGGEAFF. CDR3 nucleotide sequence: TGTGCCAGCAGGACTGGGACAGGGGGTGAAGCTTTCTTT.

The rearrangement uses TRBV5-6 and TRBJ2-1; D is uncertain. V lost 1 base to trimming and J lost 1 base, with 6 bases between them. CDR1 and CDR2 (germline): SGHDT, YYEEEE. The CDR3 runs to 14 residues. CDR3 region: CASSLIGSYNEQFF. The CDR3 nucleotides are TGTGCCAGCAGCTTGATTGGGTCCTACAATGAGCAGTTCTTC.

The V call is TRBV19, the J call TRBJ1-1, with a possible D match to TRBD1 (6 bases). CDR3 size: 15 residues. V dropped 5 bases and J dropped 3 bases, with 16 bases sitting between them. CDR1 is LNHDA, CDR2 SQIVND, per germline (reference sequence). The CDR3 sequence is CASSPEDSEYTEAFF. As DNA, the CDR3 is TGTGCCAGTAGTCCCGAGGACAGCGAATACACTGAAGCTTTCTTT.

The chain recombines TRBV7-9 with TRBJ2-2; possible D gene TRBD2, 5 bases. Per germline, CDR1 SEHNR and CDR2 FQNEAQ (reference sequence). Trimming removed 6 bases from V and 6 bases from J, with 8 bases in between. The CDR3 runs 12 residues. CDR3 in amino acids: CASSTEAGELFF. CDR3 in DNA: TGTGCCAGCAGTACGGAGGCCGGGGAGCTGTTTTTT. Variable domain in full (rest from reference TRBV7-9 and TRBJ2-2): DTGVSQNPRHKITKRGQNVTFRCDPISEHNRLYWYRQTLGQGPEFLTYFQNEAQLEKSRLLSDRFSAERPKGSFSTLEIQRTEQGDSAMYLCASSTEAGELFFGEGSRLTVL.

V usage is TRBV7-7 and J usage is TRBJ2-1; D tentatively fits TRBD1 or TRBD2 (5 bases each). Trimming pared 3 bases from V and 6 bases from J, leaving 9 bases between. The CDR3 spans 13 residues. CDR1 is SSHAT and CDR2 is FNYEAQ in the germline V gene (reference sequence). This CDR3 reads CASSLGPVNEQFF. CDR3 nucleotides: TGTGCCAGCAGCTTGGGACCAGTCAATGAGCAGTTCTTC.

The V gene is TRBV4-2, the J gene TRBJ2-2; TRBD1 might be the D (6 bases). The germline V and J ends were trimmed by 4 bases and 4 bases, with 10 bases remaining between them. The CDR3 covers 14 residues. CDR1 LGHNA and CDR2 YNFKEQ come from the germline V gene. The CDR3 DNA reads as TGTGCCAGCAGCCGAACAGGGAGCACCGGGGAGCTGTTTTTT. Its protein product is CASSRTGSTGELFF.

The genes are TRBV29-1 and TRBJ2-4; D is possibly TRBD1 (7 bases). The V gene lost 4 bases and the J gene lost 4 bases, with 17 bases spanning the gap. Germline CDR1 reads SQVTM; CDR2 reads ANQGSEA. CDR3 size: 15 residues. The CDR3 DNA is TGCAGCGTTGTAAATGGCGGGACAGCGAAAAACATTCAGTACTTC. The encoded protein is CSVVNGGTAKNIQYF.

The V call is TRBV9, the J call TRBJ2-1; 7 nucleotides align to TRBD2. The CDR3 runs to 16 residues. CDR1 is SGDLS and CDR2 is YYNGEE in the germline V gene. V was pared by 0 bases and J by 0 bases, with 3 bases of the junction left unmatched. The CDR3 region is CASSVEGTTSYNEQFF. CDR3 nucleotides: TGTGCCAGCAGCGTAGAAGGGACTACCTCCTACAATGAGCAGTTCTTC. The variable domain in full, with the rest retrieved from reference TRBV9 and TRBJ2-1, is DSGVTQTPKHLITATGQRVTLRCSPRSGDLSVYWYQQSLDQGLQFLIQYYNGEERAKGNILERFSAQQFPDLHSELNLSSLELGDSALYFCASSVEGTTSYNEQFFGPGTRLTVL.

The chain couples TRBV5-4 to TRBJ2-5; no definite D call. The V gene's germline CDR1 is SGHNT and CDR2 YYREEE (reference sequence). V gave up 3 bases and J gave up 2 bases, with 14 bases separating them. The CDR3 runs to 15 residues. The chain's CDR3 is CASSSSYKAQETQYF. Here the CDR3 DNA reads TGTGCCAGCAGCTCGTCTTACAAAGCTCAAGAGACCCAGTACTTC.

Notes on this clone: Other DNA variants within this sample encode the same CDR3. The chain is built from TRBV28 and TRBJ2-6, with 7 positions matching TRBD1. There are 16 residues in the CDR3. V was pared by 6 bases and J by 0 bases, with 5 bases of the junction left unmatched. The germline V gene encodes CDR1 MDHEN and CDR2 SYDVKM. CDR3 in amino acids: CASRRTGTSGANVLTF. CDR3 bases: TGTGCCAGCAGGCGGACAGGCACCTCTGGGGCCAACGTCCTGACTTTC.

The V call is TRBV10-3, the J call TRBJ1-1, with 8 bases that match TRBD1. V lost 3 bases to trimming and J lost 2 bases; unmatched junction nucleotides: 5. The germline gives CDR1 ENHRY, CDR2 SYGVKD. The CDR3 is made up of 15 amino acids. The CDR3: CAISDFDRGNTEAFF. CDR3 coding DNA: TGTGCCATCAGTGACTTCGACAGGGGAAACACTGAAGCTTTCTTT.

The rearrangement uses TRBV9 and TRBJ2-2; TRBD2 aligns across 7 bases. CDR3 size: 19 residues. V dropped 0 bases and J dropped 3; count of bases not matched to a gene: 14. The germline CDR1 and CDR2 sequences are SGDLS and YYNGEE. CDR3: CASSVVPLWREWYTGELFF. The CDR3, as DNA: TGTGCCAGCAGCGTAGTTCCATTGTGGCGGGAGTGGTACACCGGGGAGCTGTTTTTT.

This rearrangement joins TRBV28 to TRBJ1-2; TRBD1 matches at 7 bases. This CDR3 region has 15 residues. Germline trimming cut 4 bases from V and 0 bases from J; bases unmatched to any gene: 5. Germline CDR1 reads MDHEN; CDR2 reads SYDVKM. CDR3: CASSSPGGTNYGYTF. As DNA, the CDR3 is TGTGCCAGCAGTTCGCCAGGGGGGACTAACTATGGCTACACCTTC.

The V and J genes are TRBV2 and TRBJ1-4, with TRBD1 matching over 9 bases. The junction had 6 bases not matched to a gene; V was cut back by 8 bases and J by 8 bases. Germline V gene data show CDR1 as SNHLY and CDR2 as FYNNEI. The CDR3 is 13 residues long. In nucleotides, the CDR3 is TGTGCCAGCGAGGGACAGGGCAGCGAAAAACTGTTTTTT. Its protein is CASEGQGSEKLFF.

V and J are TRBV7-9 and TRBJ2-7; D not resolved. The V and J ends lost 4 bases and 4 bases respectively, with 5 bases between them. Germline V gene data show CDR1 as SEHNR and CDR2 as FQNEAQ (reference sequence). The CDR3 consists of 11 residues. The CDR3 region has the DNA TGTGCCAGCAGCTCACAATACGAGCAGTACTTC. As protein: CASSSQYEQYF. Combining the CDR3 with reference TRBV7-9 and TRBJ2-7 gives the whole variable domain DTGVSQNPRHKITKRGQNVTFRCDPISEHNRLYWYRQTLGQGPEFLTYFQNEAQLEKSRLLSDRFSAERPKGSFSTLEIQRTEQGDSAMYLCASSSQYEQYFGPGTRLTVT.